The T cell receptor (beta chain) described here comes from a study of early T cells in non-severe SARS-CoV-2 infection (dated by TCRdb to the early 2020s). In terms of the full investigation: TCR sequencing used bulk RNA from unsorted whole blood, so alpha and beta chains could not be paired. What the study reported, not specific to this receptor: VDJdb matching was skewed toward anti-spike CD8 responses and likely underestimated virus-specific expansions, missing private and CD4 specificities.

The protocol used for the library was 5' RACE. The data were produced on a NextSeq 500. Unique molecular identifiers were attached to individual cDNA molecules in the TCR library protocol so that sequencing error and PCR bias could be corrected. Both TCR alpha and beta chains were sequenced, and tight co-correlation was observed between alpha and beta sequence abundances in each sample. In the authors' own workflow: Decombinator V4 was used to annotate the V gene, J gene and CDR3 of the TCR sequences. TCRs were defined as expanded if a significant change between any two time points was detected under a Poisson model with p below 0.0001. TCR abundances were normalised to the total number of TCRs sequenced per sample and expressed as counts per million. MAIT TCRs were defined by TRAV1-2 paired with TRAJ12, TRAJ20 or TRAJ33, and iNKT TCRs by TRAV10 paired with TRAJ18. A search of VDJdb, accessed on 1 November 2021, was run for TCRs annotated to CMV, EBV and SARS-CoV-2, with TCRs annotated for multiple antigens excluded. TCRdb reworked the public reads: Q25 trimming with fastp, MiXCR clone assembly, productive beta chains retained. When rows share a CDR3 protein, they turn into one entry using the most common DNA and genes. The V and J calls reflect TCRdb's pipeline rather than the authors' work. Within this sample are approximately 76,000 distinct CDR3 sequences, with around an eighth of them counted one time only. The ten top clones hold approximately 2.5% of the sample.

The study was a case-control design nested within a healthcare worker cohort in London, UK, with weekly nasopharyngeal swab PCR tests and blood sampling. Between 23 and 31 March 2020, the week of the UK lockdown, healthcare workers were enrolled and then followed up weekly for as long as 16 weeks. Trimming takes 6 bases from V and 5 bases from J, and the germline ends sit 14 bases apart. The CDR3, cysteine through phenylalanine, is 13 amino acids long. CDR3 DNA only is kept here, 39 bases in frame from base 1. The germline V gene encodes CDR1 MNHNS and CDR2 SASEGT. This clonotype was picked up many times. The target of this receptor is not known. No much larger clone is present one base from it, and per-base qualities are unavailable.

The rearrangement combines TRBV6-1 with TRBJ2-7; the D call is possibly TRBD1 or TRBD2, each sharing 5 bases. This clonotype was sampled from an adult who was a healthcare worker with PCR-confirmed SARS-CoV-2 infection or an uninfected control (not recorded which). Sequences were obtained from whole blood. The DNA sequence follows: TGTGCCAGCAGAGCCGGGACGAGCCACGAGCAGTACTTC. Its protein reads: CASRAGTSHEQYF.